This paragraph reports one T cell receptor beta chain. The data were obtained in a study of blood T cell repertoires in COVID-19. About the research overall: Donors in the United States, Italy and Spain gave samples during acute or convalescent COVID-19.

CDR3 length: 16 residues. Germline lookup yields CDR1 MNHEY and CDR2 SMNVEV (reference sequence). The ends were cut back, 4 bases at V and 4 bases at J, with 18 bases in the middle. Measured with immunoSEQ multiplex PCR; TCRdb has only the in-frame clones, and not every one. This sample carries around 240,000 clones, roughly 88% of them seen once, and the ten largest clones take around 2.1%. J is TRBJ2-3 and V is TRBV27; maybe TRBD1 (6 bases). This clonotype was obtained from a woman aged 50 to 65 who had recovered from COVID-19. Sequenced: PBMCs or T cells enriched from blood (not recorded which). This CDR3 reads CASSSIDSGASDTQYF. The CDR3, as DNA: TGTGCCAGCAGTTCCATCGACTCAGGGGCCTCAGATACGCAGTATTTT.